This entry lists 12 T cell receptor beta chains sequenced from one sample in a study of blood T cell repertoires in COVID-19. Measured with immunoSEQ multiplex PCR; TCRdb has only the in-frame clones, and not every one. The sample includes roughly 180,000 clones, roughly nine tenths of them seen just once. Sequencing was performed on peripheral blood. These receptors were obtained from a man between 65 and 85 years old with active or convalescent COVID-19.

In nucleotides, the CDR3 is TGTGCCAGCAGTACCCCTAGCGGGTTCCACTACGAGCAGTACTTC. Amino acids: CASSTPSGFHYEQYF. The chain carries TRBV28 and TRBJ2-7, with TRBD2 matching over 8 bases. Germline V CDR1 and CDR2: MDHEN, SYDVKM. J was trimmed by 3 bases and V by 5 bases; bases with no gene match: 9. The CDR3 totals 15 residues.

The chain recombines TRBV7-9 with TRBJ2-2, with TRBD1 matching over 7 bases. The CDR3 is 15 residues long. Per germline, CDR1 SEHNR and CDR2 FQNEAQ (reference sequence). Losses at the gene ends were 2 bases for V and 6 bases for J; bases not matched to a gene: 6. CDR3 DNA: TGTGCCAGCAGCTTAAACAAGGGGGCGGCCGGGGAGCTGTTTTTT. Amino acid sequence: CASSLNKGAAGELFF.

The CDR3 sequence: CASSPLAGGPNEQFF. As DNA, the CDR3 is TGCGCCAGCAGCCCATTAGCGGGAGGGCCGAATGAGCAGTTCTTC. The V and J genes are TRBV4-3 and TRBJ2-1; 11 bases line up with TRBD2. Per germline, CDR1 LGHNA and CDR2 YSLEER. V dropped 4 bases and J dropped 7; count of bases not matched to a gene: 6. The CDR3 is 15 residues long.

The J gene is TRBJ2-4, the V gene TRBV9; TRBD1 matches at 7 bases. Germline V gives CDR1 SGDLS, CDR2 YYNGEE. The V and J ends lost 3 bases and 13 bases, in that order; junction bases with no gene match: 7. The CDR3 consists of 12 residues. The CDR3 coding sequence is TGTGCCAGCAGCGCCCCGGGACAGCAACAGTACTTC. Translation: CASSAPGQQQYF.

This rearrangement joins TRBV15 to TRBJ1-5, with a tentative D call TRBD1 (6 bases). In germline, CDR1 is LNHNV, CDR2 YYDKDF (reference sequence). The CDR3 loop spans 15 amino acids. V lost 6 bases, J lost 0 bases, and 12 bases lay in between. The CDR3 bases are TGTGCCACCAGGAAGGACAGTTATAGCAATCAGCCCCAGCATTTT. It specifies CATRKDSYSNQPQHF.

In DNA form, the CDR3 reads TGCGCCAGCAGCTTGAATCCATCGGCGGACACCGGGGAGCTGTTTTTT. This translates into CASSLNPSADTGELFF. The rearrangement links TRBV5-1 to TRBJ2-2; D gene uncertain. Deletions cut 1 base from V and 3 bases from J, with 13 bases between. This CDR3 spans 16 amino acids. Germline-derived CDR1 and CDR2 are SGHRS and YFSETQ.

V and J are TRBV19 and TRBJ1-6; 7 positions agree with TRBD1. V lost 6 bases, J lost 8 bases, and 4 bases stayed unmatched. CDR1 is LNHDA and CDR2 is SQIVND in the germline V gene (reference sequence). This CDR3 has 13 residues. The CDR3 loop reads CASRDRRDSPLHF. CDR3 nucleotides: TGTGCCAGTAGGGACAGGAGGGATTCACCCCTCCACTTT.

The chain couples TRBV5-1 to TRBJ1-1, with D unclear. Germline CDR1 reads SGHRS; CDR2 reads YFSETQ. Between the trimmed V and J ends, which lost 0 bases and 5 bases, there was a span of 11 bases. CDR3 length: 14 amino acids. The CDR3 DNA is TGCGCCAGCAGCTTGGACTCCCTGCGGACTGAAGCTTTCTTT. Translating gives CASSLDSLRTEAFF. Full variable domain (outside the CDR3, taken from reference TRBV5-1 and TRBJ1-1): KAGVTQTPRYLIKTRGQQVTLSCSPISGHRSVSWYQQTPGQGLQFLFEYFSETQRNKGNFPGRFSGRQFSNSRSEMNVSTLELGDSALYLCASSLDSLRTEAFFGQGTRLTVV.

The rearrangement links TRBV24-1 to TRBJ2-2; 13 bases agree with TRBD2. CDR1 and CDR2 from the germline V gene are KGHDR and SFDVKD. This CDR3 has 18 amino acids. With V trimmed by 1 base and J by 4 bases, 5 bases remained unmatched. CDR3 amino acids: CATSDFTLAGGPTGELFF. For the CDR3, the DNA is TGTGCCACCAGTGATTTTACACTAGCGGGAGGGCCCACCGGGGAGCTGTTTTTT.

This clone was seen a few times. The V gene is TRBV5-4, the J gene TRBJ1-2; 7 nucleotides agree with TRBD1. This CDR3 has 17 residues. From germline, CDR1 is SGHNT and CDR2 YYREEE (reference sequence). J gave up 1 base and V 1 base, and 10 bases lay outside the gene matches. This chain's CDR3 is CASSLNLAGGDNYGYTF. The DNA of the CDR3 is TGTGCCAGCAGCTTGAACTTGGCAGGGGGTGATAACTATGGCTACACCTTC.

The chain recombines TRBV19 with TRBJ2-7; the match to TRBD2 covers 12 bases. With V trimmed by 4 bases and J by 3 bases, 4 bases remained unmatched. CDR1 LNHDA and CDR2 SQIVND come from the germline V gene (reference sequence). The CDR3 runs to 15 residues. This chain's CDR3 is CASSTSLAGGYEQYF. In DNA, the CDR3 is TGTGCCAGTAGTACTTCACTAGCGGGAGGCTACGAGCAGTACTTC.

J is TRBJ2-7 and V is TRBV12-3 or TRBV12-4; TRBD1 is a possible D gene (6 bases). This CDR3 contains 12 residues. V lost 5 bases, J lost 4 bases, and 9 bases lay in between. CDR3 protein: CASSLRGYEQYF. The DNA of the CDR3 is TGTGCCAGCAGTCTCAGGGGTTACGAGCAGTACTTC.